What follows is one T cell receptor (beta chain) and its context. What it binds is not known. The donors (healthy individuals) were bone marrow donors. PCR was performed using 60 Vbeta and 13 Jbeta primers. Profiled with immunoSEQ multiplex PCR; TCRdb holds only in-frame clones, not every one. Seen in this sample are around 44,000 clones; the ten most common clones hold roughly 6.1%. This entry is derived from a study of cytomegalovirus exposure and HLA in healthy donors. The study, taken as a whole, reports: Cytomegalovirus-associated status was assigned to about 180 TCR beta chains. It was reported that TCR beta sequences correctly inferred the HLA-A and HLA-B alleles for most subjects. A later analysis reportedly found fewer N-insertions in an Asian-associated ancestry cluster than the roughly 730-donor mean.

Germline V CDR1 and CDR2: MDHEN, SYDVKM. This CDR3 is built from 14 residues. Between the trimmed V and J ends, which lost 7 bases and 1 base, there was a span of 12 bases. Sequenced: PBMCs. This rearrangement joins TRBV28 to TRBJ2-3; no firm D call. The clonotype originates from a male donor in good health and CMV-seropositive. CDR3 nucleotides: TGTGCCAGCAAACAATCGGGTGGCACAGATACGCAGTATTTT. Its translation: CASKQSGGTDTQYF.